The TCR beta chain described here comes from a study of blood T cell repertoires in COVID-19. About the study: PBMCs, B-cell-depleted T cells, or T cells provided the cDNA or gDNA that made up the material.

The V and J ends lost 0 bases and 0 bases, in that order; junction bases with no gene match: 1. In germline, CDR1 is SGDLS, CDR2 YYNGEE. There are 15 residues in the CDR3. Seattle patients were enrolled during active infection and followed longitudinally. In the case of this clone: Additional DNA sequences in this sample encode the identical CDR3.

Original analysis: Estimation of nucleated cell counts was performed using reference gene primer amplification. Measured with immunoSEQ multiplex PCR; TCRdb has only the in-frame clones, and not every one. V, J and clone size derive from that table, while D and trimming were established from the DNA sequence. This sample has around 270,000 clones, with about 80% found just once. The chain recombines TRBV9 with TRBJ2-3; TRBD2 aligns across 7 bases. This clonotype was sampled from a person aged 70 to 85 with COVID-19, enrolled during active disease. Material: peripheral blood. The CDR3 DNA reads TGTGCCAGCAGCGTAGCGGGGGGTAGCACAGATACGCAGTATTTT. This encodes CASSVAGGSTDTQYF.